The present T cell receptor (beta chain) was sequenced within a study of spatial heterogeneity in lung cancer (dated by TCRdb to the late 2010s). Some background on the complete study: The donors were 70 or so patients from the lung TRACERx cohort who had early-stage, untreated non-small cell lung cancer. Follow-up PBMC samples were sequenced whenever available, with a median time to follow-up of approximately two years after resection. Beta-chain transcripts were consistently detected in greater numbers than alpha-chain transcripts, which likely reflected higher beta-chain transcript abundance. In the raw uncorrected reads, each unique combination of TCR and UMI appeared on average more than ten times. In non-small cell lung cancer, the study quantitatively compared TCR alpha and beta repertoires across several tumor regions, matched nontumor lung, and blood. Nonsynonymous mutation counts, determined by whole-exome sequencing of tumor tissue, were related to TCR repertoire features. Both alpha and beta chains were TCR-sequenced in samples taken at surgery, namely 220 tumor regions, more than 62 matched nontumor lung samples and 45 to 60 PBMC samples.

The library relied on 5' RACE. The sequencer was a NextSeq 500. To allow correction of PCR and sequencing errors, the TCR library protocol tagged every TCR cDNA molecule with a unique molecular identifier. The original methods were these. TCR identification, UMI-based error correction and CDR3 extraction were all carried out with Decombinator tools. Expanded TCRs were defined as those above a frequency of 2 per 1,000, corresponding to the top 1% of the tumor frequency distribution. Rényi diversity was computed with the R vegan package after subsampling each repertoire 100 times to 5,000 TCRs. CDR3 similarity networks were built from amino acid triplet string-kernel similarity, with CDR3s being connected when pairwise similarity was above 0.82. Using fastp trimming at Q25 and MiXCR clonotype assembly, TCRdb reanalyzed the public sequencing data and kept in-frame beta chains. Under each unique CDR3 protein, matching rows form one entry showing the most common genes and DNA. It is TCRdb's table, rather than the study itself, that gives the V and J calls and clone size. The sample includes some 54,000 distinct CDR3 sequences, with 7.4% observed a single time. The ten largest clones add up to around 33% of the sample.

The time point label of this sample denotes: blood at routine non-recurrence follow-up after resection. Without any cell sorting, TCR sequencing was performed on whole RNA extracted either from tumor and nontumor lung tissue or from cryopreserved PBMC samples. Only patients for whom sufficient RNA was available from at least two tumor regions were selected for TCR sequencing. CDR1 and CDR2, looked up from the germline V gene, are SNHLY and FYNNEI. From its cysteine to its phenylalanine, the CDR3 spans 13 amino acids. The only DNA kept is the CDR3, 39 bases in frame from the first base. At the junction V is shortened by 2 bases and J by 6 bases, with 8 bases in between. Findings and caveats that apply to the study as a whole: Ubiquitous expanded tumor TCRs were detected in blood more often at tumor resection than at routine follow-up. Only roughly 15 patients were included in comparisons of baseline and follow-up blood repertoires. Confirming at a functional level the hypothesis that regional TCRs recognize regional mutations was considered to require additional single-cell paired TCR alpha and beta sequencing.

This clonotype has more than one count but fewer than ten. Its recognized antigen is unknown. Within one base of it there is no much larger clone, and no base qualities were kept. Recombination linked TRBV2 to TRBJ2-1, with TRBD1 as a weak D call on 5 bases. Sequenced here: PBMCs, sampled at follow-up. The receptor's source is a female donor with early-stage non-small cell lung cancer. The bases are TGTGCCAGCAGTGAAATTAGGGGCAATGAGCAGTTCTTC. Its amino acids are CASSEIRGNEQFF.